The 10 T cell receptor beta chains presented below share a single source sample, sequenced in a study of STAT5B mutations in CD4+ large granular lymphocyte leukemia. Here immunoSEQ multiplex PCR was the method, and the copy in TCRdb shows in-frame clones only, minus some. The sample lists more than 20,000 clones; 70% were seen once. What was sequenced was CD4+ T cells from blood buffy coats. Every receptor here comes from a human donor in good health.

This chain joins TRBV7-2 and TRBJ2-6, with D possibly being TRBD2 (6 bases). Looked up from germline, CDR1 is SGHTA and CDR2 is FQGNSA. Trimming shortened V by 3 bases and J by 9 bases, and 12 bases separated the two germline ends. CDR3 length: 14 residues. The CDR3 loop is CASSLEGWVNVLTF. In DNA form, the CDR3 reads TGTGCCAGCAGCTTGGAGGGTTGGGTCAACGTCCTGACTTTC.

This chain links TRBV30 with TRBJ2-1, with D perhaps TRBD1 (7 bases). Trimming removed 0 bases from V and 0 bases from J, with 9 bases in between. This CDR3 contains 15 residues. Germline CDR1 and CDR2: GTSNPN and SVGIG (reference sequence). CDR3 nucleotide sequence: TGTGCCTGGAGTGTGCAGGGGGGCTCCTACAATGAGCAGTTCTTC. Amino acids: CAWSVQGGSYNEQFF.

The rearrangement links TRBV7-2 to TRBJ2-7; D remains ambiguous. Trimming removed 2 bases from V and 1 base from J, with 6 bases in between. Germline CDR1 SGHTA, CDR2 FQGNSA. The CDR3 covers 13 residues. The CDR3 DNA reads as TGTGCCAGCAGCTTATCCAAGTCCTACGAGCAGTACTTC. Its translation is CASSLSKSYEQYF.

This clone was seen a few times. The chain uses TRBV7-9 and TRBJ2-7; D uncertain. The CDR3 runs 13 residues. Trimming took off 1 base at V and 4 bases at J, with 8 bases between the two ends. The germline V gene has CDR1 SEHNR and CDR2 FQNEAQ (reference sequence). CDR3: CASSLGGLYEQYF. For the CDR3, the DNA is TGTGCCAGCAGCTTAGGCGGTTTGTACGAGCAGTACTTC. The complete variable domain, with remaining parts taken from reference TRBV7-9 and TRBJ2-7, reads DTGVSQNPRHKITKRGQNVTFRCDPISEHNRLYWYRQTLGQGPEFLTYFQNEAQLEKSRLLSDRFSAERPKGSFSTLEIQRTEQGDSAMYLCASSLGGLYEQYFGPGTRLTVT.

The CDR3 DNA is TGTGCCAGCAGCCCCAGCGGGAGGTCCTACAATGAGCAGTTCTTC. It yields the protein CASSPSGRSYNEQFF. The rearrangement joins TRBV2 to TRBJ2-1; 9 nucleotides line up with TRBD2. From germline, CDR1 is SNHLY and CDR2 FYNNEI. V dropped 6 bases and J dropped 1; count of bases not matched to a gene: 4. The CDR3 runs to 15 residues.

This clone has just a few counts. The rearrangement uses TRBV4-3 and TRBJ1-1; no reliable D call. The CDR3 loop spans 13 amino acids. Germline V lookup: CDR1 LGHNA, CDR2 YSLEER. The V end was cut by 0 bases, the J end by 8 bases, with 10 bases between. CDR3 DNA: TGCGCCAGCAGCCAAGATAGGATGACCGAAGCTTTCTTT. It translates to CASSQDRMTEAFF.

The CDR3 spells CASRETGVGEKLFF. CDR3 nucleotides: TGTGCCAGCAGGGAGACAGGGGTCGGGGAAAAACTGTTTTTT. V and J are TRBV27 and TRBJ1-4; 8 nucleotides align to TRBD1. From germline, CDR1 is MNHEY and CDR2 SMNVEV (reference sequence). With V trimmed by 6 bases and J by 8 bases, 8 bases remained unmatched. CDR3 size: 14 residues.

There are a few counts of this clone. CDR3 region: CATSRDRSYTGELFF. As DNA, the CDR3 is TGTGCCACCAGCAGAGATCGCAGTTACACCGGGGAGCTGTTTTTT. J is TRBJ2-2 and V is TRBV15; D call uncertain. The CDR3 length is 15 residues. The V and J ends lost 0 bases and 3 bases respectively, with 8 bases between them. The germline gives CDR1 LNHNV, CDR2 YYDKDF (reference sequence).

The chain recombines TRBV28 with TRBJ2-7; 9 nucleotides align to TRBD1. After removal of 1 base from V and 5 bases from J, the junction contained 9 bases not matched to a gene. The CDR3 has 16 residues. CDR1 is MDHEN and CDR2 is SYDVKM in the germline V gene. The CDR3 sequence is CASSLYAGTGKDEQYF. CDR3 DNA: TGTGCCAGCAGTTTATACGCCGGGACAGGGAAGGACGAGCAGTACTTC.

This clone is deemed medium-sized. V usage is TRBV28 and J usage is TRBJ2-7; 8 bases agree with TRBD1. The CDR3 has 14 residues. The ends lost 10 bases at V and 5 bases at J; junction bases unmatched: 13. Per the germline V gene, CDR1 is MDHEN and CDR2 is SYDVKM. CDR3 DNA: TGTGCCACCTCTCAGCAGGGGGCGAGCAACGAGCAGTACTTC. It yields the protein CATSQQGASNEQYF.